Each of the 10 T cell receptor beta chains below was sequenced from the same sample in a study of cytomegalovirus exposure and HLA in healthy donors. PCR involved 60 Vbeta and 13 Jbeta primers. Data came from immunoSEQ multiplex PCR; TCRdb stores just in-frame clones and leaves some out. The sample yields approximately 150,000 clones, roughly 77% seen once. Material for sequencing was PBMCs. Receptors originate from a man between 18 and 29 years old in good health and CMV-seropositive.

The chain carries TRBV27 and TRBJ2-3; a possible D gene is TRBD2 (6 bases). The CDR3 runs 15 residues. The V gene lost 5 bases and the J gene lost 2 bases, with 14 bases spanning the gap. Germline CDR1 reads MNHEY; CDR2 reads SMNVEV (reference sequence). Here the CDR3 DNA reads TGTGCCAGCAGTGCGATTAGCGGCCCCACAGATACGCAGTATTTT. Translation: CASSAISGPTDTQYF.

The rearrangement joins TRBV6-1 to TRBJ2-7, with unresolved D. Germline CDR1 MNHNS, CDR2 SASEGT. Trimming took off 3 bases at V and 7 bases at J, with 10 bases between the two ends. This CDR3 is 12 amino acids long. DNA of the CDR3: TGTGCCAGCAGTGACGCACCGCGGGAGCAGTACGTC. The encoded protein is CASSDAPREQYV.

The J gene is TRBJ1-3, the V gene TRBV19; D is possibly TRBD1 (5 bases). This CDR3 comprises 15 residues. Germline values: CDR1 LNHDA, CDR2 SQIVND (reference sequence). Trimming removed 6 bases from V and 0 bases from J, with 12 bases in between. The CDR3 sequence is CASSPDRNSGNTIYF. The DNA for the CDR3 is TGTGCCAGTAGCCCTGACAGAAACTCTGGAAACACCATATATTTT.

The V call is TRBV28, the J call TRBJ1-1; TRBD1 agrees at 10 bases. In germline, CDR1 is MDHEN, CDR2 SYDVKM. V lost 6 bases and J lost 3; bases outside the gene matches: 7. The CDR3 consists of 15 residues. CDR3 residues: CASRGQGTGDTEAFF. CDR3 DNA: TGTGCCAGCAGGGGCCAGGGGACAGGGGACACTGAAGCTTTCTTT.

The chain carries TRBV7-6 and TRBJ2-3, with unresolved D. The CDR3 totals 12 residues. Trimming took 4 bases from V and 8 from J, leaving 10 bases between them. The germline CDR1 and CDR2 sequences are SGHVS and FNYEAQ. The CDR3 nucleotides are TGTGCCAGCAGCTCCGGAGTGGTTACGCAGTATTTT. Translation: CASSSGVVTQYF.

J is TRBJ1-1 and V is TRBV11-2; perhaps TRBD1 as D (5 bases). Looked up from germline, CDR1 is SGHAT and CDR2 is FQNNGV. V lost 3 bases to trimming and J lost 3 bases, with 8 bases between them. The CDR3 extends over 13 amino acids. In nucleotides, the CDR3 is TGTGCCAGCAGCTTCCAGGGTGACACTGAAGCTTTCTTT. Encoded protein: CASSFQGDTEAFF.

For this clone: The junction shows a germline mismatch at one end, possibly a read error. This rearrangement joins TRBV7-7 to TRBJ1-4; 8 bases line up with TRBD1. Germline CDR1 is SSHAT and CDR2 is FNYEAQ (reference sequence). The CDR3 covers 14 residues. CDR3 nucleotides: TGTGCTAGCAGCCCCACAGGGGGAAGTGAAAAACTGTTTTTT. Its protein product is CASSPTGGSEKLFF.

The chain links TRBV27 to TRBJ1-2, with TRBD1 matching over 8 bases. Trimming at V came to 8 bases and at J to 0 bases, leaving 8 bases not matched to a gene. The germline CDR1 and CDR2 sequences are MNHEY and SMNVEV (reference sequence). The CDR3 is 15 residues long. The CDR3 DNA follows: TGTGCCAGCGCTAAAGGACAGGGAGCTAACTATGGCTACACCTTC. Translating gives CASAKGQGANYGYTF.

This chain connects TRBV6-6 to TRBJ2-1; 8 positions match TRBD2. CDR1 is MNHNY, CDR2 SVGAGI, per germline (reference sequence). V was pared by 10 bases and J by 3 bases, with 5 bases of the junction left unmatched. The CDR3 loop spans 13 amino acids. The CDR3 region has the DNA TGTGCCACAGTAGCGGGATTCTACAATGAGCAGTTCTTC. The encoded protein is CATVAGFYNEQFF.

The chain links TRBV7-8 to TRBJ1-6, with D maybe TRBD1 (5 bases). The V end lost 5 bases, the J end lost 6 bases, and 17 bases lay between the germline ends. This CDR3 has 16 residues. The germline V gene encodes CDR1 SGHVS and CDR2 FQNEAQ. In DNA form, the CDR3 reads TGTGCCAGCAGCCCCTCTTCGACAGCCGCTAATTCACCCCTCCACTTT. It is translated as CASSPSSTAANSPLHF.